This T cell receptor (beta chain) stems from a study of Ad26.COV2.S vaccination and SARS-CoV-2 variants. TCRdb's copy holds only in-frame clones and misses some; the assay was immunoSEQ multiplex PCR. The data hold hundreds of thousands of clones, with around 92% observed a single time. Worth noting for this clone: What it binds is not known. The same CDR3 can be traced to other DNA sequences in this sample.

This CDR3 spans 12 amino acids. V was shortened by 1 base and J by 7 bases, with 5 bases between the two germline ends. The study, taken as a whole, reports: Recipients given vaccine exceeded placebo recipients in spike-specific TCR breadth.

V usage is TRBV12-3 or TRBV12-4 and J usage is TRBJ1-5; D is unresolved. This clonotype was sampled from a human donor who had recovered from COVID-19. Sample: peripheral blood, taken after recovery from COVID-19. CDR3 amino acids: CASSLGGQPQHF. CDR3 nucleotide sequence: TGTGCCAGCAGTTTAGGTGGGCAGCCCCAGCATTTT.